The 10 T cell receptor beta chains given below trace back to one sample, sequenced in a study of T cell repertoires in cytomegalovirus infection. TCRdb fed the reads into MiXCR, producing one record per CDR3 protein. Here the sample spans about 140,000 distinct CDR3 sequences, 6.5% being singletons. Sequencing used PBMCs. These receptors were obtained from a human donor in good health (CMV status not recorded). Some clones in this sample may be carry-over from other donors' samples.

This clonotype was found a few times. The chain couples TRBV19 to TRBJ2-3, with D possibly TRBD1 on 5 matching bases. The CDR3 covers 15 residues. Germline V lookup: CDR1 LNHDA, CDR2 SQIVND (reference sequence). Trimming left V 7 bases short and J 0 bases short, with 14 bases between. CDR3 protein: CASTSMTDSTDTQYF. CDR3 nucleotide sequence: TGTGCCAGTACCTCGATGACAGATAGCACAGATACGCAGTATTTT.

In this sample, this clonotype turned up a few times. The V gene is TRBV27, the J gene TRBJ2-3; tentative D call: TRBD2 (6 bases). The CDR3 extends over 14 amino acids. V lost 5 bases to trimming and J lost 6 bases, with 15 bases between them. Germline lookup yields CDR1 MNHEY and CDR2 SMNVEV (reference sequence). CDR3 loop: CASSPTRLVDTQYF. The CDR3 DNA follows: TGTGCCAGCAGTCCGACTAGATTGGTGGATACGCAGTATTTT.

This clonotype was seen ten or more times. V gene TRBV7-2 combines with J gene TRBJ2-2; TRBD2 matches 10 bases. Germline assignment: CDR1 SGHTA and CDR2 FQGNSA. This CDR3 is 16 amino acids long. The V and J ends lost 5 bases and 2 bases, in that order; junction bases with no gene match: 5. The CDR3 region has the DNA TGTGCCAGCAGCCGGAGCGGGGGGGGCAACACCGGGGAGCTGTTTTTT. It codes for CASSRSGGGNTGELFF.

This clonotype was seen at least ten times. The rearrangement links TRBV7-6 to TRBJ2-7; D may be TRBD1 (6 bases). In germline, CDR1 is SGHVS, CDR2 FNYEAQ. The CDR3 is 13 residues long. Trimming left V 5 bases short and J 7 bases short, with 15 bases between. CDR3 loop: CASSKGGPGEQYF. The CDR3 DNA is TGTGCCAGCAGCAAAGGGGGTCCGGGGGAGCAGTACTTC.

Many counts were recorded for this clonotype. The chain recombines TRBV12-3 or TRBV12-4 with TRBJ1-1; D is undetermined. With 4 bases removed from V and 0 bases from J, the gap between germline ends came to 9 bases. There are 14 residues in the CDR3. CDR3 amino acids: CASSSTLVNTEAFF. CDR3 nucleotides: TGTGCCAGCAGTTCAACATTGGTGAACACTGAAGCTTTCTTT.

This clonotype was recorded many times. The J gene is TRBJ2-1, the V gene TRBV29-1, with a possible D match to TRBD1 (6 bases). This CDR3 is 13 amino acids long. CDR1 and CDR2 from the germline V gene are SQVTM and ANQGSEA. Deletions cut 7 bases from V and 1 base from J, with 11 bases between. The CDR3: CSARDISYNEQFF. Written as DNA, the CDR3 is TGCAGCGCCCGGGACATATCCTACAATGAGCAGTTCTTC.

This clonotype has a single count. V is TRBV19 and J is TRBJ1-1, with no clear D. The germline gives CDR1 LNHDA, CDR2 SQIVND (reference sequence). Trimming took 3 bases from V and 0 from J, leaving 8 bases between them. The CDR3 runs to 14 residues. In DNA, the CDR3 is TGTGCCAGTAGTATTTTTAGGATGAACACTGAAGCTTTCTTT. Its translation: CASSIFRMNTEAFF.

The rearrangement joins TRBV29-1 to TRBJ1-6; D is ambiguous. Germline CDR1 is SQVTM and CDR2 is ANQGSEA. V was cut by 6 bases and J by 7 bases, with 13 bases left in between. The CDR3 runs to 13 residues. The CDR3 sequence is CSVREVANSPLHF. CDR3 bases: TGCAGCGTAAGAGAGGTCGCCAATTCACCCCTCCACTTT.

This clonotype was detected ten times or more. The chain has TRBV18 and TRBJ1-5, with unresolved D. Germline values: CDR1 KGHSH, CDR2 LQKENI. Trimming pared 6 bases from V and 0 bases from J, leaving 18 bases between. The CDR3 spans 17 residues. The CDR3 DNA is TGTGCCAGCTCCCGGGAGGGTCCGGGATATAGCAATCAGCCCCAGCATTTT. Residues: CASSREGPGYSNQPQHF.

This clonotype was seen many times. The rearrangement links TRBV11-2 to TRBJ1-1; 12 bases align to TRBD1. V trimming: 5 bases; J trimming: 6 bases; junction bases outside the gene matches: 7. Looked up from germline, CDR1 is SGHAT and CDR2 is FQNNGV. The CDR3 sequence is 15 residues long. The CDR3 region has the DNA TGTGCCAGCAGCCCCCGGGACAGGGGGCACGCTGAAGCTTTCTTT. Its protein product is CASSPRDRGHAEAFF.